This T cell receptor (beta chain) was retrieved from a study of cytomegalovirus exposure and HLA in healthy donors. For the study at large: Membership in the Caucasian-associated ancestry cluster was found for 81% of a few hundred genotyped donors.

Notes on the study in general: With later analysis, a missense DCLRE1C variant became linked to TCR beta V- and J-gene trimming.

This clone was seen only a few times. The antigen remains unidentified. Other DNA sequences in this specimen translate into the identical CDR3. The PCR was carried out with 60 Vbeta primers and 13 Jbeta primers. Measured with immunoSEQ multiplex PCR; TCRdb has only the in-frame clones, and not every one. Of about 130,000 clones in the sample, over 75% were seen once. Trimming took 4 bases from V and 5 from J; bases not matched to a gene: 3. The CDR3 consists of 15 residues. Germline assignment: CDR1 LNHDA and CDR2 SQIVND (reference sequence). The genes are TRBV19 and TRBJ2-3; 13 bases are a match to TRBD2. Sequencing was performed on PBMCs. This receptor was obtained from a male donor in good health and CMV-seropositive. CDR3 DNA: TGTGCCAGTAGTACACGACTAGCGGGGGGAGATACGCAGTATTTT. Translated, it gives CASSTRLAGGDTQYF.